These T cell receptor beta chains were read from a single sample in a study of blood T cell repertoires in COVID-19. Profiling relied on immunoSEQ multiplex PCR, and the TCRdb table lists in-frame clones only, not all of them. The data show 120,000 or so clones, around 88% seen once. Sequenced input: peripheral blood. Every receptor here comes from a man at least 80 years old with active or convalescent COVID-19. The CDR3 runs from the conserved cysteine through the conserved F or W. A D gene is named only where the DNA matches it firmly. Rows give clone size only sometimes, using once, few, many, or a class for an expanded clone.

D,size,V,J,DNA,CDR3
TRBD1,.,TRBV19,TRBJ2-5,TGTGCCAGTAGCCCCGACAGGGTGTTCGAGACCCAGTACTTC,CASSPDRVFETQYF
.,.,TRBV25-1,TRBJ2-7,TGTGCCAGCAGCCCGGCTAGGTACGAGCAGTACTTC,CASSPARYEQYF
.,.,TRBV6-5,TRBJ1-5,TGTGCCAGCAGTCAACGGGGTCAGCCCCAGCATTTT,CASSQRGQPQHF
.,once,TRBV9,TRBJ1-2,TGTGCCAGCAGCGGGACCCCGACGGACAGTCCTAACTATGGCTACACCTTC,CASSGTPTDSPNYGYTF
.,.,TRBV5-1,TRBJ2-2,TGCGCCAGCAGCTTGGTGGCTAGCGTTGATGGGGAGCTGTTTTTT,CASSLVASVDGELFF
TRBD1,.,TRBV5-6,TRBJ2-1,TGTGCCAGCAGCGGACCGGGACAGGGGTACAATGAGCAGTTCTTC,CASSGPGQGYNEQFF
TRBD1,few,TRBV11-2,TRBJ2-2,TGTGCCAGCAGCTCAAGACAGGGGAACACCGGGGAGCTGTTTTTT,CASSSRQGNTGELFF
.,.,TRBV5-6,TRBJ1-5,TGTGCCAGCAGTCTCCTGGGGCCACAAGCGGGACAGCCCCAGCATTTT,CASSLLGPQAGQPQHF
TRBD1,once,TRBV7-2,TRBJ1-6,TGTGCCAGCAGCTCGTCGACCGGGACAGGGGGCTCACCCCTCCACTTT,CASSSSTGTGGSPLHF
TRBD2,.,TRBV6-5,TRBJ2-1,TGTGCCAGCATTCCTGGACTAGGCGATGAGCAGTTCTTC,CASIPGLGDEQFF
TRBD2,.,TRBV7-2,TRBJ2-5,TGTGCCAGCAGCCGGGCAGCGGGGGCCCCCCAAGAGACCCAGTACTTC,CASSRAAGAPQETQYF
.,.,TRBV2,TRBJ2-7,TGTGCCAGCAGTGTTTTACAGACCTACGAGCAGTACTTC,CASSVLQTYEQYF
.,few,TRBV7-9,TRBJ2-5,TGTGCCAGCAGCCCCCGATTAGGGGGGGTAGAGACCCAGTACTTC,CASSPRLGGVETQYF
TRBD1,.,TRBV19,TRBJ1-5,TGTGCCAGTAGCCCCCGGGACAGAGGTTCCCTTCATCAGCCCCAGCATTTT,CASSPRDRGSLHQPQHF